The rows below give T cell receptor beta chains drawn from one sample of a study of cytomegalovirus exposure and HLA in healthy donors. TCRdb's copy holds only in-frame clones and misses some; the assay was immunoSEQ multiplex PCR. This sample yields some 130,000 clones, of which over 70% are seen a single time; roughly 1.8% belongs to the top ten. The sample comprised PBMCs. These receptors were obtained from a woman aged 40 to 50 in good health and CMV-seronegative. Each CDR3 is given with its conserved first and last residue. Fields, in order: V gene, clone size, D gene, J gene, CDR3 DNA, CDR3 protein. D genes are given only for firm matches. Part of the rows lack a size; the others show once, few, many or a class for expanded clones.

V: TRBV18; size: .; D: TRBD1; J: TRBJ1-5; DNA: TGTGCCAGCTCCAGGGACAGGGACGGTCAGCCCCAGCATTTT; CDR3: CASSRDRDGQPQHF
V: TRBV4-2; size: .; D: TRBD2; J: TRBJ2-3; DNA: TGTGCCAGCAGCCAAGAAAGAGGGAGGGTGCCAGATACGCAGTATTTT; CDR3: CASSQERGRVPDTQYF
V: TRBV9; size: .; D: TRBD2; J: TRBJ2-3; DNA: TGTGCCAGCAGCCTACAAGCGGGGGGCACAGATACGCAGTATTTT; CDR3: CASSLQAGGTDTQYF
V: TRBV5-6; size: few; D: .; J: TRBJ2-7; DNA: TGTGCCAGCAGAAAGACAGGCCTGAACGAGCAGTACTTC; CDR3: CASRKTGLNEQYF
V: TRBV7-8; size: .; D: TRBD1; J: TRBJ1-5; DNA: TGTGCCAGCAGCTTATCGGGACAGGCCGGGGGCCGTCAGCCCCAGCATTTT; CDR3: CASSLSGQAGGRQPQHF
V: TRBV4-2; size: .; D: TRBD1; J: TRBJ1-1; DNA: TGTGCCAGCAGCCTTTTTTCCGGGACAGGGTTGAACACTGAAGCTTTCTTT; CDR3: CASSLFSGTGLNTEAFF
V: TRBV10-3; size: .; D: .; J: TRBJ2-5; DNA: TGTGCCATCAGTGCTAAAGAGACCCAGTACTTC; CDR3: CAISAKETQYF
V: TRBV5-1; size: .; D: TRBD1; J: TRBJ1-2; DNA: TGCGCCAGCAGCTTGGATGCGGGACAGGGGACCTATGGCTACACCTTC; CDR3: CASSLDAGQGTYGYTF
V: TRBV5-3; size: .; D: .; J: TRBJ2-4; DNA: TGTGCCAGAAGCTTTACAGCTAACATTCAGTACTTC; CDR3: CARSFTANIQYF
V: TRBV5-4; size: .; D: .; J: TRBJ2-3; DNA: TGTGCCAGCAGCTTGGGAGGGCCAGGGGCCCCTAGCACAGATACGCAGTATTTT; CDR3: CASSLGGPGAPSTDTQYF
V: TRBV4-1; size: .; D: TRBD1; J: TRBJ2-7; DNA: TGCGCCAGCAGCCACGAGACAGGGGCTTACGAGCAGTACTTC; CDR3: CASSHETGAYEQYF
V: TRBV11-2; size: few; D: .; J: TRBJ2-3; DNA: TGTGCCAGCAGCCTCGGGAGCACCACAGATACGCAGTATTTT; CDR3: CASSLGSTTDTQYF
V: TRBV7-3; size: .; D: TRBD2; J: TRBJ2-3; DNA: TGTGCCAGCAGCCCTGGGACTAGCGGAAACACAGATACGCAGTATTTT; CDR3: CASSPGTSGNTDTQYF
V: TRBV27; size: .; D: TRBD1; J: TRBJ1-2; DNA: TGTGCCAGCAGTTTTACAGGGGGCATGAATGGCTACACCTTC; CDR3: CASSFTGGMNGYTF
V: TRBV4-1; size: .; D: TRBD1; J: TRBJ2-6; DNA: TGCGCCAGCAGCCAAGGGGGCAGGGGGCGTTCTGGGGCCAACGTCCTGACTTTC; CDR3: CASSQGGRGRSGANVLTF
V: TRBV12-5; size: .; D: .; J: TRBJ2-3; DNA: TGTGCTAGTGTCGAGGGCCCGACAGATACGCAGTATTTT; CDR3: CASVEGPTDTQYF
V: TRBV6-1; size: once; D: .; J: TRBJ1-3; DNA: TGTGCCAGCAGGGAACCTCGGAGAGGCACTGGAAACACCATATATTTT; CDR3: CASREPRRGTGNTIYF
V: TRBV28; size: .; D: .; J: TRBJ2-7; DNA: TGTGCCAGCAGTTTTTTGACTTCCGGCACCAACCTCTATGAGCAGTACTTC; CDR3: CASSFLTSGTNLYEQYF
V: TRBV15; size: once; D: TRBD2; J: TRBJ2-6; DNA: TGTGCCACCAGCAGGGGGAGGACTAGCGGATACTCTGGGGCCAACGTCCTGACTTTC; CDR3: CATSRGRTSGYSGANVLTF
V: TRBV7-3; size: .; D: .; J: TRBJ1-5; DNA: TGTGCCAGCAGCTTAGTACAAGGATCCCCCACGGGTCAGCCCCAGCATTTT; CDR3: CASSLVQGSPTGQPQHF
V: TRBV19; size: .; D: TRBD1; J: TRBJ2-5; DNA: TGTGCCAGTAGAAAGGGACAGGGGCAAGAGACCCAGTACTTC; CDR3: CASRKGQGQETQYF
V: TRBV10-3; size: .; D: .; J: TRBJ1-1; DNA: TGTGCCATCAACCCTGATCAGGGCACTGAAGCTTTCTTT; CDR3: CAINPDQGTEAFF
V: TRBV27; size: once; D: .; J: TRBJ1-2; DNA: TGTGCCAGCAGTTCGGCCTCCCCTACCGGACAGAACTATGGCTACACCTTC; CDR3: CASSSASPTGQNYGYTF
V: TRBV6-6; size: .; D: TRBD1; J: TRBJ2-5; DNA: TGTGCCAGCAGGACCAGGACAGGGGCGCAGACCCAGTACTTC; CDR3: CASRTRTGAQTQYF
V: TRBV9; size: .; D: .; J: TRBJ1-1; DNA: TGTGCCAGCAGCGCTGGGGGGAGCACTGAAGCTTTCTTT; CDR3: CASSAGGSTEAFF
V: TRBV2; size: .; D: .; J: TRBJ1-5; DNA: TGTGCCAGCAGTGACAGGGGTAATCAGCCCCAGCATTTT; CDR3: CASSDRGNQPQHF
V: TRBV19; size: .; D: TRBD1; J: TRBJ2-2; DNA: TGTGCCAGTAGTATCCGGACAGGGGTGGGTTCCGGGGAGCTGTTTTTC; CDR3: CASSIRTGVGSGELFF
V: TRBV7-3; size: .; D: TRBD2; J: TRBJ2-1; DNA: TGTGCCAGCAGCCCTGGGACTAGCGGGGGTCGGCAGTTCTTC; CDR3: CASSPGTSGGRQFF
V: TRBV11-2; size: few; D: .; J: TRBJ2-1; DNA: TGTGCCAGCAGCTTAGGAACAGTGGGTGAGCAGTTCTTC; CDR3: CASSLGTVGEQFF
V: TRBV5-1; size: .; D: .; J: TRBJ2-1; DNA: TGCGCCAGCAGCGCCCGGGACTTACCATACAATGAGCAGTTCTTC; CDR3: CASSARDLPYNEQFF
V: TRBV9; size: .; D: TRBD2; J: TRBJ2-5; DNA: TGTGCCAGCAGCGTAGAGGCAAGCGGGGGCCCGGAACAAGAGACCCAGTACTTC; CDR3: CASSVEASGGPEQETQYF
V: TRBV5-4; size: .; D: .; J: TRBJ1-1; DNA: TGTGCCAGCAGCTTGACTGGTATGAACACTGAAGCTTTCTTT; CDR3: CASSLTGMNTEAFF
V: TRBV28; size: .; D: .; J: TRBJ1-2; DNA: TGTGCCAGCGAGACCCCGGGAGGGGTGAACTATGGCTACACCTTC; CDR3: CASETPGGVNYGYTF
V: TRBV6-1; size: .; D: .; J: TRBJ1-5; DNA: TGTGCCAGCAGTTGGGAGGGGAATCAGCCCCAGCATTTT; CDR3: CASSWEGNQPQHF